One and the same sample provided the 29 T cell receptor beta chains below, sequenced in a study of human T cells and chemical hapten exposure. The time point: patch test 1, 2 weeks after DPC sensitization. This sample's treatment: therapeutic diphenylcyclopropenone sensitization with weekly scalp DPC. TCRdb recomputed calls from the RACE reads with MiXCR, one row per CDR3 protein. The sample has around 100,000 distinct CDR3 sequences; roughly 9.6% are singletons. Material: whole blood, obtained in connection with sensitization to the hapten diphenylcyclopropenone (DPC). Receptors were obtained from a woman aged 40-49 years with alopecia areata. Some clones in this sample may be carry-over from other donors' samples.

The chain employs TRBV11-2 and TRBJ2-3, with D perhaps matching TRBD1 (5 bases). Trimming shortened V by 1 base and J by 1 base, and 9 bases separated the two germline ends. The CDR3 has 15 amino acids. CDR1 SGHAT and CDR2 FQNNGV come from the germline V gene. CDR3 sequence: CASSLGQPGTDTQYF. CDR3 in DNA: TGTGCCAGCAGCTTAGGACAGCCCGGCACAGATACGCAGTATTTT.

Ten or more counts support this clonotype. The chain is built from TRBV12-3 or TRBV12-4 and TRBJ2-5, with a possible D match to TRBD2 (6 bases). The CDR3 is 13 amino acids. The V end lost 6 bases, the J end lost 5 bases, and 13 bases lay between the germline ends. The CDR3 reads CASSRRESETQYF. The CDR3 DNA reads as TGTGCCAGCAGCCGGAGGGAGTCGGAGACCCAGTACTTC.

The V call is TRBV29-1, the J call TRBJ2-2, with a weak D call TRBD2 (6 bases). V gave up 5 bases and J gave up 7 bases, with 20 bases separating them. The germline gives CDR1 SQVTM, CDR2 ANQGSEA. The CDR3 extends over 15 amino acids. CDR3 coding DNA: TGCAGCGTTTATCTATCCGGGACTGGCTTCGGGGAGCTGTTTTTT. Amino acid sequence: CSVYLSGTGFGELFF.

V is TRBV10-3 and J is TRBJ1-1; a possible D gene is TRBD1 (5 bases). Germline V gene sequence: CDR1 ENHRY, CDR2 SYGVKD. Trimming pared 6 bases from V and 0 bases from J, leaving 11 bases between. CDR3 length: 14 residues. The CDR3: CAISARGVNTEAFF. CDR3 DNA: TGTGCCATCAGCGCGCGGGGGGTGAACACTGAAGCTTTCTTT.

This chain connects TRBV12-3 or TRBV12-4 to TRBJ2-2, with D hard to call. This CDR3 region has 12 residues. V lost 2 bases to trimming and J lost 6 bases, with 4 bases between them. The CDR3 DNA reads as TGTGCCAGCAGTTTATGGGCCGGGGAGCTGTTTTTT. Amino acid sequence: CASSLWAGELFF.

There are a few counts of this clonotype. The chain employs TRBV7-3 and TRBJ2-3; D gene unclear. CDR1 SGHTA and CDR2 FQGTGA come from the germline V gene. Trimming shortened V by 5 bases and J by 4 bases, and 10 bases separated the two germline ends. The CDR3 has 13 amino acids. The CDR3: CASSTSVADTQYF. The CDR3 nucleotides read TGTGCCAGCAGCACGAGTGTCGCAGATACGCAGTATTTT. Supplemented by reference TRBV7-3 and TRBJ2-3, the full variable domain reads GAGVSQTPSNKVTEKGKYVELRCDPISGHTALYWYRQSLGQGPEFLIYFQGTGAADDSGLPNDRFFAVRPEGSVSTLKIQRTERGDSAVYLCASSTSVADTQYFGPGTRLTVL.

The table lists this clonotype with many counts. The gene calls are TRBV30 and TRBJ2-1, with 11 nucleotides matching TRBD2. This CDR3 comprises 17 residues. J was trimmed by 2 bases and V by 4 bases; bases with no gene match: 10. Germline CDR1 GTSNPN, CDR2 SVGIG (reference sequence). The CDR3: CAWTLGLAGGTYNEQFF. The CDR3 DNA is TGTGCCTGGACCCTTGGACTAGCGGGTGGGACCTACAATGAGCAGTTCTTC.

In its sample, this clonotype was seen many times. The chain employs TRBV3-1 and TRBJ1-4; weak D call: TRBD1 (5 bases). The CDR3 length is 14 residues. Trimming took 6 bases from V and 3 from J, leaving 11 bases between them. Germline lookup yields CDR1 LGHDT and CDR2 YNNKEL (reference sequence). The CDR3 spells CASRPGWANEKLFF. CDR3 DNA: TGTGCCAGCAGACCAGGGTGGGCTAATGAAAAACTGTTTTTT.

This chain connects TRBV7-9 to TRBJ2-7; D ambiguous. V lost 3 bases and J 4 bases, leaving 10 bases between the germline ends. Germline V gives CDR1 SEHNR, CDR2 FQNEAQ (reference sequence). The CDR3 spans 13 residues. The CDR3 DNA reads TGTGCCAGCAGCTTGGAACAGAGGTACGAGCAGTACTTC. Translating it yields CASSLEQRYEQYF.

This clonotype was seen at least ten times. For the CDR3, the DNA is TGTGCCAGTACCACAAGAAAGGGGATTAATGAAAAACTGTTTTTT. Translated, it gives CASTTRKGINEKLFF. V gene TRBV19 combines with J gene TRBJ1-4, with a tentative D call TRBD1 (5 bases). The germline V gene encodes CDR1 LNHDA and CDR2 SQIVND (reference sequence). The V gene lost 7 bases and the J gene lost 4 bases, with 16 bases spanning the gap. The CDR3 runs to 15 residues.

The gene calls are TRBV12-3 or TRBV12-4 and TRBJ1-6, with TRBD1 matching over 9 bases. The CDR3 is made up of 16 amino acids. The V and J ends lost 6 bases and 1 base, in that order; junction bases with no gene match: 4. The DNA of the CDR3 is TGTGCCAGCAGACCGGGACAGGGATCCTATAATTCACCCCTCCACTTT. Residues: CASRPGQGSYNSPLHF.

This clonotype was seen repeatedly, ten times or more. The rearrangement joins TRBV29-1 to TRBJ2-7; 8 bases agree with TRBD1. Germline V gives CDR1 SQVTM, CDR2 ANQGSEA. CDR3 size: 12 residues. V was pared by 6 bases and J by 2 bases, with 3 bases of the junction left unmatched. The CDR3 DNA is TGCAGCGTGACGACAGGGGCCTACGAGCAGTACTTC. It is translated as CSVTTGAYEQYF.

This clonotype was seen only a few times. The J gene is TRBJ2-3, the V gene TRBV11-2, with D perhaps given as TRBD1 or TRBD2 (5 bases each). The V gene lost 5 bases and the J gene lost 0 bases, with 12 bases spanning the gap. CDR1 SGHAT and CDR2 FQNNGV come from the germline V gene. This CDR3 has 15 amino acids. CDR3 nucleotide sequence: TGTGCCAGCAGCCCCCGGGACCCCAGCACAGATACGCAGTATTTT. It codes for CASSPRDPSTDTQYF.

This clonotype came up many times. This chain connects TRBV7-8 to TRBJ2-5; D may be TRBD2 (6 bases). The CDR3 loop spans 15 amino acids. V lost 4 bases to trimming and J lost 2 bases, with 14 bases between them. The germline CDR1 and CDR2 sequences are SGHVS and FQNEAQ. The CDR3 reads CASSSTHRGQETQYF. The CDR3 DNA is TGTGCCAGCAGCTCAACTCATCGGGGGCAAGAGACCCAGTACTTC.

This sequence joins TRBV29-1 and TRBJ1-2, with D perhaps matching TRBD1 (6 bases). The CDR3 spans 12 residues. Germline CDR1 is SQVTM and CDR2 is ANQGSEA. The V and J ends lost 4 bases and 2 bases respectively, with 8 bases between them. CDR3 sequence reads: CSVAGTNYGYTF. Written as DNA, the CDR3 is TGCAGCGTTGCCGGGACAAACTATGGCTACACCTTC.

This chain connects TRBV5-4 to TRBJ1-2; unclear D gene. Trimming shortened V by 5 bases and J by 6 bases, and 14 bases separated the two germline ends. Germline CDR1 and CDR2: SGHNT and YYREEE (reference sequence). The CDR3 is made up of 13 amino acids. CDR3 sequence: CASRHSSTDGYTF. DNA for the CDR3: TGTGCCAGCAGACATTCGAGTACAGATGGCTACACCTTC. Combining the CDR3 with reference TRBV5-4 and TRBJ1-2 gives the whole variable domain ETGVTQSPTHLIKTRGQQVTLRCSSQSGHNTVSWYQQALGQGPQFIFQYYREEENGRGNFPPRFSGLQFPNYSSELNVNALELDDSALYLCASRHSSTDGYTFGSGTRLTVV.

The chain uses TRBV10-3 and TRBJ2-1; 14 positions agree with TRBD2. V lost 10 bases and J lost 0; bases outside the gene matches: 5. CDR1 is ENHRY and CDR2 is SYGVKD in the germline V gene. The CDR3 runs to 16 residues. In DNA, the CDR3 is TGTGCCACTCCCGGACTAGCGGGGGGCTCCTACAATGAGCAGTTCTTC. It yields the protein CATPGLAGGSYNEQFF.

The chain couples TRBV7-2 to TRBJ2-6; tentatively, D is TRBD2 (5 bases). Trimming pared 1 base from V and 2 bases from J, leaving 12 bases between. CDR3 length equals 17 residues. The germline gives CDR1 SGHTA, CDR2 FQGNSA. This CDR3 is CASSLGGPGAGANVLTF. CDR3 DNA: TGTGCCAGCAGCTTAGGAGGCCCCGGGGCTGGGGCCAACGTCCTGACTTTC.

This clonotype was counted only a few times. J is TRBJ2-5 and V is TRBV25-1, with TRBD2 identical over 12 bases. V gave up 5 bases and J gave up 5 bases; unmatched junction bases: 9. Germline lookup yields CDR1 MGHDK and CDR2 SYGVNS. This CDR3 spans 16 amino acids. In nucleotides, the CDR3 is TGTGCCAGCAGTTCGACTAGCGGGGGCTCTGGGGAGACCCAGTACTTC. This codes for CASSSTSGGSGETQYF.

In this sample, this clonotype turned up many times. The rearrangement links TRBV7-9 to TRBJ2-1, with TRBD2 matching over 8 bases. Germline V gene lookup returns CDR1 SEHNR and CDR2 FQNEAQ (reference sequence). Unmatched junction bases numbered 6, after V lost 3 bases and J lost 2 bases. This CDR3 has 16 amino acids. DNA of the CDR3: TGTGCCAGCAGCTTGGCCCGGGGGGGCCCCTACAATGAGCAGTTCTTC. It yields the protein CASSLARGGPYNEQFF.

This clonotype was counted at least ten times. The chain is built from TRBV20-1 and TRBJ2-1, with D perhaps matching TRBD1 or TRBD2 (5 bases each). The CDR3 is made up of 15 amino acids. Deletions cut 5 bases from V and 7 bases from J, with 21 bases between. Germline V gene data show CDR1 as DFQATT and CDR2 as SNEGSKA (reference sequence). The CDR3 DNA reads as TGCAGTGCTGGCCGGGACCCCCAGCCTCTGAATGAGCAGTTCTTC. This gives the protein CSAGRDPQPLNEQFF.

This clonotype was seen a handful of times. This chain uses TRBV3-1 with TRBJ1-1, with 7 bases fitting TRBD1. CDR1 and CDR2 (germline): LGHDT, YNNKEL (reference sequence). The junction had 6 bases not matched to a gene; V was cut back by 1 base and J by 4 bases. The CDR3 is 15 amino acids. The CDR3 loop is CASSQGDRRSTEAFF. The CDR3 DNA is TGTGCCAGCAGCCAAGGGGACAGAAGGAGCACTGAAGCTTTCTTT.

The chain uses TRBV12-3 or TRBV12-4 and TRBJ1-1; the D gene is possibly TRBD1 (5 bases). Trimming removed 6 bases at V and 1 base at J, with 15 bases between. The CDR3 is 15 residues long. The CDR3 sequence is CASSSLSRGNTEAFF. The CDR3 nucleotides read TGTGCCAGCAGCTCCCTCTCGAGGGGGAACACTGAAGCTTTCTTT.

The V call is TRBV6-1, the J call TRBJ2-1; D may be TRBD2 (5 bases). The CDR3 totals 12 residues. Looked up from germline, CDR1 is MNHNS and CDR2 is SASEGT. Trimming took off 4 bases at V and 9 bases at J, with 10 bases between the two ends. For the CDR3, the DNA is TGTGCCAGCAGTGCCCGGGGAGCTGAGCAGTTCTTC. This sequence encodes CASSARGAEQFF.

V usage is TRBV18 and J usage is TRBJ2-3; D not resolved. This CDR3 is built from 15 residues. Trimming stripped 0 bases from V and 6 bases from J, with 13 bases between. The germline V gene encodes CDR1 KGHSH and CDR2 LQKENI. In DNA form, the CDR3 reads TGTGCCAGCTCACCACCGAGAGACTTCTGGGATACGCAGTATTTT. Residues: CASSPPRDFWDTQYF.

This clonotype has a count of ten or more. The genes are TRBV20-1 and TRBJ2-2; D is undetermined. Germline V lookup: CDR1 DFQATT, CDR2 SNEGSKA (reference sequence). V was trimmed by 1 base and J by 1 base, leaving 19 bases between them. The CDR3 is made up of 18 amino acids. For the CDR3, the DNA is TGCAGTGCTAGAGCCAAACCCCAACCGGGCCAGAACACCGGGGAGCTGTTTTTT. It translates to CSARAKPQPGQNTGELFF.

The rearrangement joins TRBV11-2 to TRBJ1-4, with D possibly TRBD1 on 5 matching bases. Germline values: CDR1 SGHAT, CDR2 FQNNGV. CDR3 length: 15 amino acids. Trimming removed 1 base from V and 5 bases from J, with 11 bases in between. CDR3 DNA: TGTGCCAGCAGCTTAGTATCCGGGGGGAATGAAAAACTGTTTTTT. Protein: CASSLVSGGNEKLFF.

V is TRBV3-1 and J is TRBJ2-7; possible D gene TRBD2, 5 bases. The V gene lost 4 bases and the J gene lost 1 base, with 14 bases spanning the gap. The CDR3 is made up of 15 amino acids. Germline CDR1 LGHDT, CDR2 YNNKEL (reference sequence). In nucleotides, the CDR3 is TGTGCCAGCAGCCCAACTAGTAGTCCGTCCTACGAGCAGTACTTC. Protein product: CASSPTSSPSYEQYF.

This clonotype was detected ten times or more. DNA of the CDR3: TGCAGTGCTAGAGATATCGGGGGGGCTTTCTTT. This encodes CSARDIGGAFF. The chain carries TRBV20-1 and TRBJ1-1; D may be TRBD1 (5 bases). CDR1 is DFQATT, CDR2 SNEGSKA, per germline (reference sequence). Trimming left V 0 bases short and J 11 bases short, with 10 bases between. The CDR3 extends over 11 amino acids.